Each of the 21 T cell receptor beta chains below was sequenced from the same sample in a study of T cell clones after liver transplantation. The data were produced by immunoSEQ multiplex PCR, yet TCRdb's version contains in-frame clones alone and is incomplete. The sample holds tens of thousands of clones, more than 70% seen once. The input for sequencing was CD4+ T cells from blood, taken at the 22-month timepoint. The receptors come from a human patient who received a liver transplant. The graft donor may have contributed some T cells.

The V gene is TRBV10-3, the J gene TRBJ2-7; D possibly matches TRBD1 or TRBD2 (6 bases each). CDR1 ENHRY and CDR2 SYGVKD come from the germline V gene. With 10 bases removed from V and 3 bases from J, the gap between germline ends came to 22 bases. The CDR3 contains 15 residues. CDR3 coding DNA: TGTGCCAGCATCCGCACACTCGGGGGCGGCTACGAGCAGTACTTC. Its translation: CASIRTLGGGYEQYF.

The V gene is TRBV5-8, the J gene TRBJ2-5; TRBD2 is a possible D gene (5 bases). Trimming shortened V by 0 bases and J by 12 bases, and 9 bases separated the two germline ends. CDR1 is SGHTS, CDR2 YDEGEE, per germline. The CDR3 totals 11 residues. The CDR3 protein is CASSLGRAKYF. In nucleotides, the CDR3 is TGTGCCAGCAGCTTGGGGCGGGCCAAGTACTTC.

This chain joins TRBV12-5 and TRBJ2-3, with 10 bases matching TRBD2. The CDR3 sequence is 17 residues long. J gave up 4 bases and V 1 base, and 8 bases lay outside the gene matches. Germline-derived CDR1 and CDR2 are LGHNT and FRNRAP. CDR3 DNA sequence: TGTGCTAGTGGTTTGGGTCCGTTAGCGGGGGGTGCAGATACGCAGTATTTT. This codes for CASGLGPLAGGADTQYF. Looking up the rest from reference TRBV12-5 and TRBJ2-3 gives the full variable domain: DARVTQTPRHKVTEMGQEVTMRCQPILGHNTVFWYRQTMMQGLELLAYFRNRAPLDDSGMPKDRFSAEMPDATLATLKIQPSEPRDSAVYFCASGLGPLAGGADTQYFGPGTRLTVL.

The rearrangement joins TRBV7-8 to TRBJ1-2; 7 bases are shared with TRBD1. Looked up from germline, CDR1 is SGHVS and CDR2 is FQNEAQ. The CDR3 spans 14 residues. The ends lost 5 bases at V and 7 bases at J; junction bases unmatched: 10. DNA of the CDR3: TGTGCCAGCAGCCCGCAACAGGGGATGGGTGGCTACACCTTC. The encoded protein is CASSPQQGMGGYTF.

The V gene is TRBV28, the J gene TRBJ1-2, with D possibly TRBD1 on 5 matching bases. There are 13 residues in the CDR3. V dropped 2 bases and J dropped 8 bases, with 12 bases sitting between them. Germline values: CDR1 MDHEN, CDR2 SYDVKM. Here the CDR3 DNA reads TGTGCCAGCAGTTTAGAGCGGGGGAGAGGCTACACCTTC. As protein: CASSLERGRGYTF.

The chain links TRBV28 to TRBJ2-3; D uncertain. V lost 6 bases, J lost 2 bases, and 6 bases lay in between. Germline V lookup: CDR1 MDHEN, CDR2 SYDVKM. This CDR3 spans 12 amino acids. The CDR3 DNA follows: TGTGCCAGCAGCTCCACCACAGATACGCAGTATTTT. Its protein is CASSSTTDTQYF.

This clone was detected only a few times. A much larger clone is a single base away; this may be a read error. Other DNA sequences within the sample encode an identical CDR3. The chain links TRBV2 to TRBJ2-7; D uncertain. Trimming removed 1 base at V and 3 bases at J, with 1 base between. The CDR3 contains 11 residues. Germline V lookup: CDR1 SNHLY, CDR2 FYNNEI. CDR3 loop: CASSEGYEQYF. The CDR3 region has the DNA TGTGCCAGCAGTGAAGGCTACGAGCAGTACTTC.

The J gene is TRBJ1-4, the V gene TRBV5-4, with 8 bases lining up with TRBD1. Germline V CDR1 and CDR2: SGHNT, YYREEE (reference sequence). Trimming cost V 4 bases and J 5 bases; bases outside gene matches: 4. The CDR3 length is 14 residues. The DNA for the CDR3 is TGTGCCAGCAGCAAGGGACAGGCAAATGAAAAACTGTTTTTT. It yields the protein CASSKGQANEKLFF. Drawing the rest from reference TRBV5-4 and TRBJ1-4, the complete variable domain is ETGVTQSPTHLIKTRGQQVTLRCSSQSGHNTVSWYQQALGQGPQFIFQYYREEENGRGNFPPRFSGLQFPNYSSELNVNALELDDSALYLCASSKGQANEKLFFGSGTQLSVL.

The J gene is TRBJ2-2, the V gene TRBV19, with unresolved D. This CDR3 comprises 16 residues. Germline V CDR1 and CDR2: LNHDA, SQIVND (reference sequence). The V end lost 3 bases, the J end lost 6 bases, and 17 bases lay between the germline ends. The CDR3 DNA reads as TGTGCCAGTAGTATCCCCCTGGGCAGTGGGGCCGGGGAGCTGTTTTTT. Translation: CASSIPLGSGAGELFF.

The chain has TRBV19 and TRBJ1-6; TRBD1 matches at 8 bases. J gave up 6 bases and V 5 bases, and 9 bases lay outside the gene matches. Germline V CDR1 and CDR2: LNHDA, SQIVND (reference sequence). This CDR3 is built from 16 residues. CDR3 region: CASSAGQGRSNSPLHF. In DNA form, the CDR3 reads TGTGCCAGTAGTGCCGGACAGGGCCGATCTAATTCACCCCTCCACTTT.

This sequence joins TRBV30 and TRBJ2-3, with D uncertain. V shed 2 bases and J shed 1 base, with 1 base lying between them. Germline V gene lookup returns CDR1 GTSNPN and CDR2 SVGIG (reference sequence). The length of the CDR3 is 11 residues. The CDR3 region is CAWSRTDTQYF. The CDR3 bases are TGTGCCTGGAGTCGCACAGATACGCAGTATTTT. The variable domain in full, completed from reference TRBV30 and TRBJ2-3, reads SQTIHQWPATLVQPVGSPLSLECTVEGTSNPNLYWYRQAAGRGLQLLFYSVGIGQISSEVPQNLSASRPQDRQFILSSKKLLLSDSGFYLCAWSRTDTQYFGPGTRLTVL.

The count of this clone is one. The chain couples TRBV5-6 to TRBJ2-1, with unresolved D. The CDR3 spans 15 residues. Deletions cut 0 bases from V and 4 bases from J, with 11 bases between. CDR1 and CDR2 from the germline V gene are SGHDT and YYEEEE. CDR3 nucleotide sequence: TGTGCCAGCAGCTTGGCACCACCGACATACAATGAGCAGTTCTTC. Translated: CASSLAPPTYNEQFF. The full variable domain, rest sourced from reference TRBV5-6 and TRBJ2-1, is DAGVTQSPTHLIKTRGQQVTLRCSPKSGHDTVSWYQQALGQGPQFIFQYYEEEERQRGNFPDRFSGHQFPNYSSELNVNALLLGDSALYLCASSLAPPTYNEQFFGPGTRLTVL.

In DNA, the CDR3 is TGTGCCAGCAGTTACTCGGGTGGAACGACTGGCGAGCAGTTCTTC. Translating it yields CASSYSGGTTGEQFF. The chain is built from TRBV6-5 and TRBJ2-1; D call uncertain. The V gene lost 0 bases and the J gene lost 10 bases, with 16 bases spanning the gap. The germline V gene encodes CDR1 MNHEY and CDR2 SVGAGI. The CDR3 is 15 amino acids.

The chain employs TRBV28 and TRBJ1-6; 9 nucleotides line up with TRBD1. V was pared by 3 bases and J by 7 bases, with 7 bases of the junction left unmatched. This CDR3 region has 16 residues. Germline CDR1 and CDR2: MDHEN and SYDVKM. CDR3 nucleotides: TGTGCCAGCAGTTTTCGGACAGGGGCTGGCAATTCACCCCTCCACTTT. Its translation: CASSFRTGAGNSPLHF.

The gene calls are TRBV5-8 and TRBJ1-6, with TRBD1 as a possible D gene (6 bases). V was trimmed by 6 bases and J by 2 bases, leaving 12 bases between them. The CDR3 contains 15 residues. CDR1 and CDR2 from the germline V gene are SGHTS and YDEGEE. This chain's CDR3 is CASTLGGAYNSPLHF. The CDR3 DNA reads as TGTGCCAGCACCTTAGGGGGGGCCTATAATTCACCCCTCCACTTT.

The rearrangement joins TRBV5-6 to TRBJ1-2; TRBD1 might be the D (5 bases). The germline V gene encodes CDR1 SGHDT and CDR2 YYEEEE. V dropped 0 bases and J dropped 7 bases, with 13 bases sitting between them. The CDR3 runs to 14 residues. The CDR3 is CASSLASGLLGYTF. CDR3 bases: TGTGCCAGCAGCTTGGCCTCGGGACTACTTGGCTACACCTTC. Complete variable domain (other parts from reference TRBV5-6 and TRBJ1-2): DAGVTQSPTHLIKTRGQQVTLRCSPKSGHDTVSWYQQALGQGPQFIFQYYEEEERQRGNFPDRFSGHQFPNYSSELNVNALLLGDSALYLCASSLASGLLGYTFGSGTRLTVV.

This chain connects TRBV7-3 to TRBJ2-3; 8 nucleotides agree with TRBD2. CDR1 is SGHTA, CDR2 FQGTGA, per germline. This CDR3 contains 15 residues. J lost 1 base, V lost 5 bases, and 5 bases had no gene match. The CDR3 loop is CASSLQAGGTDTQYF. As DNA, the CDR3 is TGTGCCAGCAGCCTCCAAGCGGGGGGCACAGATACGCAGTATTTT.

The V and J genes are TRBV11-2 and TRBJ2-2; D uncertain. V shed 2 bases and J shed 0 bases, with 7 bases lying between them. The CDR3 runs to 15 residues. Germline CDR1 and CDR2: SGHAT and FQNNGV. In DNA form, the CDR3 reads TGTGCCAGCAGCTTAACTCTAGCGAACACCGGGGAGCTGTTTTTT. This encodes CASSLTLANTGELFF.

This chain links TRBV6-4 with TRBJ1-2, with 7 bases matching TRBD1. V dropped 4 bases and J dropped 0; count of bases not matched to a gene: 14. Germline loops: CDR1 MRHNA, CDR2 SNTAGT. CDR3 length equals 18 residues. CDR3 nucleotide sequence: TGTGCCAGCAGTGTCGGGACAGAGGCGTCCGAAGCTAACTATGGCTACACCTTC. Its protein is CASSVGTEASEANYGYTF.

V is TRBV6-4 and J is TRBJ1-6, with unresolved D. The CDR3 is 15 amino acids. Germline lookup yields CDR1 MRHNA and CDR2 SNTAGT. V lost 0 bases and J 9 bases, leaving 12 bases between the germline ends. The CDR3 spells CASSDSGLPGSPLHF. CDR3 nucleotide sequence: TGTGCCAGCAGTGACTCTGGCCTGCCGGGTTCACCCCTCCACTTT.

This clone is categorized as medium-sized. The rearrangement joins TRBV2 to TRBJ1-6, with 9 positions matching TRBD1. J gave up 14 bases and V 6 bases, and 8 bases lay outside the gene matches. The CDR3 loop spans 13 amino acids. CDR1 and CDR2 from the germline V gene are SNHLY and FYNNEI. The CDR3 nucleotides are TGTGCCAGCAGGGGACAGGGAATTCAGACCCTCCACTTT. Translated: CASRGQGIQTLHF.